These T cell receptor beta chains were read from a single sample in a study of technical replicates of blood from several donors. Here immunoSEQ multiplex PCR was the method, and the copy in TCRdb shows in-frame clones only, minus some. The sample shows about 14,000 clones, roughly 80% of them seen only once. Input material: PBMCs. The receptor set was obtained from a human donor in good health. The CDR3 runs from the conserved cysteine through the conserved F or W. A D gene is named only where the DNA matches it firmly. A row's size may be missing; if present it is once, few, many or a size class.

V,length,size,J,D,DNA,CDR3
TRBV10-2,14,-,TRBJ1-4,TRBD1,TGCGCCAGCAGTCGGGACAGCCGGGGTGAAAAACTGTTTTTT,CASSRDSRGEKLFF
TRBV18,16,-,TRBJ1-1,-,TGTGCCAGCTCACCACGGGTGAAGGCAGGGAACACTGAAGCTTTCTTT,CASSPRVKAGNTEAFF
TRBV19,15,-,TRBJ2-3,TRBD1,TGTGCCAGTAGTCCCAGACAGGGGAGCACAGATACGCAGTATTTT,CASSPRQGSTDTQYF
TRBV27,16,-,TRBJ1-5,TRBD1,TGTGCCAGCAGTTTATTTACGGGACAGGGGGACCAGCCCCAGCATTTT,CASSLFTGQGDQPQHF
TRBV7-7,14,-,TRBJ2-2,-,TGTGCCAGCAGCTTAAGCGGAGACTACGGGGAGCTGTTTTTT,CASSLSGDYGELFF
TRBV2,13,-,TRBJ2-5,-,TGTGCCAGCAGTGAAGTAGGAGAAGAGACCCAGTACTTC,CASSEVGEETQYF
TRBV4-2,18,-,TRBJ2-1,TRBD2,TGTGCCAGCAGCCAAGATGGAGCGGGAGACCTCTCCTACAATGAGCAGTTCTTC,CASSQDGAGDLSYNEQFF
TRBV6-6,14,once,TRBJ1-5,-,TGTGCCAGCAGTTACGCCGGAGGCAATCAGCCCCAGCATTTT,CASSYAGGNQPQHF
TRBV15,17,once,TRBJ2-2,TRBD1,TGTGCCACCAGCAGAGAGGTGGGACAGGGGGCCGGCGGGGAGCTGTTTTTT,CATSREVGQGAGGELFF
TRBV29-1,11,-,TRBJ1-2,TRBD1,TGCAGCGTCGCGACAGGGAATGGCTACACCTTC,CSVATGNGYTF
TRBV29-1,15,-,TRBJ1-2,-,TGCAGCGTTGAAGGCGGACAGCTCCCTAACTATGGCTACACCTTC,CSVEGGQLPNYGYTF
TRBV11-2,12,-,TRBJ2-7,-,TGTGCCAGCAGTCCCGACTTGAACGAGCAGTACTTC,CASSPDLNEQYF
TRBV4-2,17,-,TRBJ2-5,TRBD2,TGTGCCAGCAGCCAGGGGACTAGCGGGATCCCCCAAGAGACCCAGTACTTC,CASSQGTSGIPQETQYF
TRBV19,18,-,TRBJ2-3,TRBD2,TGTGCCAGTAGTCAACAACACCGAGGACTAGCGGGAGCAGATACGCAGTATTTT,CASSQQHRGLAGADTQYF
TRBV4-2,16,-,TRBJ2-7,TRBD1,TGTGCCAGCAGCCAAGCGCCGGGACAGGGCACCTACGAGCAGTACTTC,CASSQAPGQGTYEQYF
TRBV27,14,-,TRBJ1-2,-,TGTGCCAGCAAGCCCCCAGGGTCTAACTATGGCTACACCTTC,CASKPPGSNYGYTF
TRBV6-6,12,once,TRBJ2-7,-,TGTGCCAGCAGTCCCAGGGACTACGAGCAGTACTTC,CASSPRDYEQYF
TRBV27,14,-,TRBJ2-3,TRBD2,TGTGCCAGCATCAAGCGGGGGTTGTCAGATACGCAGTATTTT,CASIKRGLSDTQYF
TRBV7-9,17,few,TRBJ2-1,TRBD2,TGTGCCAGCAGCTTAGCGTTGGGACTAGCGGCTTACAATGAGCAGTTCTTC,CASSLALGLAAYNEQFF
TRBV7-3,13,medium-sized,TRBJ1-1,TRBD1,TGTGCCAGCAGGCAATCTGAGGGACAGAAAGCTTTCTTT,CASRQSEGQKAFF
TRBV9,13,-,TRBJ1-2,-,TGTGCCAGCAGGGAGGATCTTAACTATGGCTACACCTTC,CASREDLNYGYTF
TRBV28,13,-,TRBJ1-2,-,TGTGCCAGCAGTTTGGCGGTCTTCTATGGCTACACCTTC,CASSLAVFYGYTF
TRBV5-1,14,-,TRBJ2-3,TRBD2,TGCGCCAGCCAGAGCGGGGCTAGCACAGATACGCAGTATTTT,CASQSGASTDTQYF
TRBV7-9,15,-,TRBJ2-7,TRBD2,TGTGCCAGCAGCTTAGCTGGGACTAGCCTTTCCGAGCAGTACTTC,CASSLAGTSLSEQYF
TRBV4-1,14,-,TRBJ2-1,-,TGCGCCAGCAGCCAAGAGGGCAGGGGACGGGAGCAGTTCTTC,CASSQEGRGREQFF
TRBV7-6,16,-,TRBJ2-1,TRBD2,TGTGCCAGCAGCCCGGGAGAGGCTAGCGGGCTCAATGAGCAGTTCTTC,CASSPGEASGLNEQFF
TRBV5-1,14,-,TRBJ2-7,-,TGCGCCAGCAGCAAACCAACCGAAAGCGGCGAGCAGTACTTC,CASSKPTESGEQYF
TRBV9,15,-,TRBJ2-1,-,TGTGCCAGCAGCGTAGATAGCGGAACCTACAATGAGCAGTTCTTC,CASSVDSGTYNEQFF
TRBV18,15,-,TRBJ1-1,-,TGTGCCAGCTCACCGAAACAGGGTTGGGACACTGAAGCTTTCTTT,CASSPKQGWDTEAFF